The clone carrying this T cell receptor (beta chain) was seen ten or more times. Its antigen remains unidentified. This entry comes from a study of T cells in Graves' hyperthyroidism and ophthalmopathy. Germline trimming cut 5 bases from V and 8 bases from J; bases unmatched to any gene: 7. This CDR3 spans 13 amino acids. CDR1 is DFQATT, CDR2 SNEGSKA, per germline (reference sequence). Overall study results and limits: Most clonotypes expanded in thyroid above 0.001 were likewise present in blood. The model anticipated ophthalmopathy a median about 7.1 months pre-onset.

The source material, RNA transcripts, was used to amplify TCR beta CDR3 regions. TCR CDR3 underwent first-round RT-PCR with the HTBI primer set. TCRdb called the multiplex PCR reads again in MiXCR, with one record for every CDR3 protein. This sample has under 650,000 distinct CDR3 sequences; under 20% occur once, and the top ten carry less than 4.5%. A roughly 10 ml volume of fresh peripheral blood provided the PBMCs. This receptor was identified in a woman aged 30 to 39 with Graves' hyperthyroidism. Sequencing was carried out using blood. The chain employs TRBV20-1 and TRBJ2-1; 9 bases map to TRBD1. The CDR3 DNA sequence: TGCAGTGCTCTTAGACAGGGGGTGGATGAGCAGTTCTTC. This translates into CSALRQGVDEQFF.